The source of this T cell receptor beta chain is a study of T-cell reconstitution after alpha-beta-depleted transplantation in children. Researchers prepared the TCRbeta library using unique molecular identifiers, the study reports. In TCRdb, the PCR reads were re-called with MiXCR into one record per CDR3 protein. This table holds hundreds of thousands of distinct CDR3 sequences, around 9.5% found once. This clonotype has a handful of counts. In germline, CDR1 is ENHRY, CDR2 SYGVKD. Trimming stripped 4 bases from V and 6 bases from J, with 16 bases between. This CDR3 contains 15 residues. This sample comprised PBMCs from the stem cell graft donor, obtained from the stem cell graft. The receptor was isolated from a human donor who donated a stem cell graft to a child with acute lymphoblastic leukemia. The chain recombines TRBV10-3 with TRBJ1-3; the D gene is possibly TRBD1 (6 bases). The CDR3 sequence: CAISGGQGMENTIYF. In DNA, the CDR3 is TGTGCCATCAGTGGGGGGCAGGGGATGGAAAACACCATATATTTT.